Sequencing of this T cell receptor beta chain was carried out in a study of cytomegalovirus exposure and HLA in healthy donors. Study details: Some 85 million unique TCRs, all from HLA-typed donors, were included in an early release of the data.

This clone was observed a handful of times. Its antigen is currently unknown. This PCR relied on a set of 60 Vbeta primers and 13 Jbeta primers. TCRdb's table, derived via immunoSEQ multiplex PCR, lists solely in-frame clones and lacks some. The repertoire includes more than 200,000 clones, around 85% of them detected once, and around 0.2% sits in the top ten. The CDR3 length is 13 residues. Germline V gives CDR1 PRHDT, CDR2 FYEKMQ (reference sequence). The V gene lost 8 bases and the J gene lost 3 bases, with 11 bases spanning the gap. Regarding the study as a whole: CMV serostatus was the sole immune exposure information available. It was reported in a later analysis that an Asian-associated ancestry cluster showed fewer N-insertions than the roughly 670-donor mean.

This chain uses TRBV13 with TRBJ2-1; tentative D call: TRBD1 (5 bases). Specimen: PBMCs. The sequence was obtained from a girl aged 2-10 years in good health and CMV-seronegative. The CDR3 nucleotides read TGTGCCAGCTTCAGGGCCAGCTACAATGAGCAGTTCTTC. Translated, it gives CASFRASYNEQFF.